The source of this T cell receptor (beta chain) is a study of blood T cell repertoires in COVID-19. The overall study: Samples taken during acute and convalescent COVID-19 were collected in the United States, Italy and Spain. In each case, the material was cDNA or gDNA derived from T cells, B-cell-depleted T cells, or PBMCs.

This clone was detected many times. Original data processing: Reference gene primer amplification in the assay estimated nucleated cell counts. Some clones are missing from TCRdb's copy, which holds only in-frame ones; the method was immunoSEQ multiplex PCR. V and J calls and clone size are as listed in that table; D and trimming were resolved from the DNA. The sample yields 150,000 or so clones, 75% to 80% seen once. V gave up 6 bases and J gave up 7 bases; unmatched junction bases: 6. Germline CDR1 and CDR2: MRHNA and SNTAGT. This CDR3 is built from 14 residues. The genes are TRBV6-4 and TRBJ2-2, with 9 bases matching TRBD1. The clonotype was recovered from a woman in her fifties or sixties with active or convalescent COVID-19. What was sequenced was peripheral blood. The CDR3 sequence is CASRPGQGIGELFF. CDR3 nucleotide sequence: TGTGCCAGCAGACCGGGACAGGGTATCGGGGAGCTGTTTTTT.